This entry describes one TCR beta chain. This sample is drawn from a study of OX40 agonist ivuxolimab in advanced cancers. TCRdb keeps only in-frame clones here, not all; method: immunoSEQ multiplex PCR. Found here are approximately 84,000 clones, around 86% of them singletons; the top ten hold under 2%. With 3 bases clipped from V and 7 bases from J, the junction kept 14 bases outside the gene matches. This CDR3 comprises 16 residues. The germline V gene encodes CDR1 GTSNPN and CDR2 SVGIG (reference sequence). The J gene is TRBJ2-1, the V gene TRBV30; TRBD2 matches 8 bases. The receptor's source is an adult with an advanced solid tumor such as melanoma, head and neck, liver or kidney cancer. Material: CD4+ or CD8+ T cells sorted from blood, obtained in a trial of the OX40 agonist ivuxolimab. CDR3 sequence (DNA): TGTGCCTGGAGCTGGGAACGGGGGGGCCCGAGGAATGAGCAGTTCTTC. Protein sequence: CAWSWERGGPRNEQFF.